This T cell receptor (beta chain) was profiled in a study of regulatory T cells in long-lasting Graves disease. Study summary: Graves' patients who were just diagnosed had used antithyroid drugs for under 3 months.

From germline, CDR1 is SEHNR and CDR2 FQNEAQ (reference sequence). The ends were cut back, 3 bases at V and 2 bases at J, with 14 bases in the middle. The CDR3 runs to 15 residues. Libraries of TCR beta came from iRepertoire HTBI primers plus Arm-PCR of CDR3 regions. Via MiXCR, TCRdb re-called the multiplex PCR reads, giving one row per CDR3 protein. Altogether about 620,000 distinct CDR3 sequences are present, approximately 15% being singletons, with the ten largest covering approximately 20%. This clonotype was seen repeatedly, ten times or more. Its antigen is unknown. Study-level points and caveats: Gene preferences differed: TRBV28, TRBJ1-2, TRBJ2-5 in persistent cases. Sharing of public clonotypes was greater in persistent patients (roughly 2,600) than in new patients (about 970).

The time point denotes: newly diagnosed GD, antithyroid drugs for less than 3 months. With RNA extracted from PBMCs as input, the TCR library was made. The authors diagnosed Graves' disease using American Thyroid Association guidelines. These same records also appear under a second study, on T cells in Graves' hyperthyroidism and ophthalmopathy.

This TCR derives from a woman aged 25 to 45 with Graves disease. The sample consisted of peripheral blood mononuclear cells (PBMCs), taken at new diagnosis, from a patient treated with antithyroid drugs. The rearrangement joins TRBV7-9 to TRBJ2-7, with D tentatively TRBD2 (5 bases). In DNA, the CDR3 is TGTGCCAGCAGCTTGCCCCAGACTATGACCTACGAGCAGTACTTC. As protein: CASSLPQTMTYEQYF.